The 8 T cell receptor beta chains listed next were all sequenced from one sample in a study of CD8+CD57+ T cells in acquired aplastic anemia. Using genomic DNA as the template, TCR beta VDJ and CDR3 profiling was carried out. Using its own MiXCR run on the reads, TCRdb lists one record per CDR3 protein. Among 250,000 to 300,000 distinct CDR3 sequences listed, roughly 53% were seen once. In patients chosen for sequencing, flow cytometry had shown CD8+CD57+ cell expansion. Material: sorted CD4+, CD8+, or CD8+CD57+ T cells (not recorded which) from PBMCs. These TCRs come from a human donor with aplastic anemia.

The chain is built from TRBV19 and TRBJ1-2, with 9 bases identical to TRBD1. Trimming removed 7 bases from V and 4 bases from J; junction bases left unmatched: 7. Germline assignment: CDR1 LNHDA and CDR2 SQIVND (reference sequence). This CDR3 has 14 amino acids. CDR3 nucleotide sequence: TGTGCCAGTATGAGGACAGGGGAAGGCTATGGCTACACCTTC. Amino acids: CASMRTGEGYGYTF.

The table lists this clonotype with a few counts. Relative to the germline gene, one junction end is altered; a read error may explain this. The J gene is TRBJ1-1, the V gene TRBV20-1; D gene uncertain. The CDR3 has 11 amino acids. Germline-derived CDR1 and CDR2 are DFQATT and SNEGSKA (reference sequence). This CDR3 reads CSAREATEAFF. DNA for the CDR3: TGCAGTGCTAGAGAGGCCACTGAGGCTTTCTTT.

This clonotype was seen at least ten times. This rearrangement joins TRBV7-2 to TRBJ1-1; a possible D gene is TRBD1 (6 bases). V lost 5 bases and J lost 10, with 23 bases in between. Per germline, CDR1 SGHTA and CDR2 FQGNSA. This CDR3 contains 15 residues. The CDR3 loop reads CASSPWGGANGGAFF. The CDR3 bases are TGTGCCAGCAGCCCCTGGGGGGGGGCGAACGGTGGAGCTTTCTTT.

The CDR3 protein is CASRRWEGQETQYF. The CDR3 DNA reads as TGTGCCAGTAGAAGGTGGGAGGGCCAAGAGACCCAGTACTTC. V and J are TRBV19 and TRBJ2-5; 7 bases are shared with TRBD2. Germline trimming cut 6 bases from V and 1 base from J; bases unmatched to any gene: 5. The CDR3 is 14 residues long. Germline CDR1 and CDR2: LNHDA and SQIVND (reference sequence).

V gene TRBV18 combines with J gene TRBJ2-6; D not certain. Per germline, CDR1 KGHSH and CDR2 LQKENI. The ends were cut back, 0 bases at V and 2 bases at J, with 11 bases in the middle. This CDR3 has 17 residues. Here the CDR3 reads CASSPPATRTGANVLTF. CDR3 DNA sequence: TGTGCCAGCTCACCACCTGCTACGCGGACTGGGGCCAACGTCCTGACTTTC.

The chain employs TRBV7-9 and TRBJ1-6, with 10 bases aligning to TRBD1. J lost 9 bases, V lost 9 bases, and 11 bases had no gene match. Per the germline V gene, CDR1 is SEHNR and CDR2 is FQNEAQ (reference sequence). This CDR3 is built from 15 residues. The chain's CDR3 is CASRGDGTGVSPLHF. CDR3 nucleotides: TGTGCCAGTCGCGGAGACGGGACAGGGGTTTCACCCCTCCACTTT.

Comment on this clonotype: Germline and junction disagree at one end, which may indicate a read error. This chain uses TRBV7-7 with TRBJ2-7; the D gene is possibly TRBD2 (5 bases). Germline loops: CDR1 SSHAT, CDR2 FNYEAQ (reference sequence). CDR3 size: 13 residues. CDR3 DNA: TGTGCTAGCAGCCCCCTCGGGATCCACGAGCAGTACTTC. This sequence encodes CASSPLGIHEQYF.

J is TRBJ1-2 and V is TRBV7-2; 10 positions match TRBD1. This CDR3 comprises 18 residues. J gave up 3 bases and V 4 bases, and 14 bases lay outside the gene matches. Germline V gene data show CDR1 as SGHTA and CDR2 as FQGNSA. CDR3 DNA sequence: TGTGCCAGCAGCTCTAACTATCGGACAGGGGGGATTTACTATGGCTACACCTTC. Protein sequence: CASSSNYRTGGIYYGYTF. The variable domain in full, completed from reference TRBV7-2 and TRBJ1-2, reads GAGVSQSPSNKVTEKGKDVELRCDPISGHTALYWYRQSLGQGLEFLIYFQGNSAPDKSGLPSDRFSAERTGGSVSTLTIQRTQQEDSAVYLCASSSNYRTGGIYYGYTFGSGTRLTVV.